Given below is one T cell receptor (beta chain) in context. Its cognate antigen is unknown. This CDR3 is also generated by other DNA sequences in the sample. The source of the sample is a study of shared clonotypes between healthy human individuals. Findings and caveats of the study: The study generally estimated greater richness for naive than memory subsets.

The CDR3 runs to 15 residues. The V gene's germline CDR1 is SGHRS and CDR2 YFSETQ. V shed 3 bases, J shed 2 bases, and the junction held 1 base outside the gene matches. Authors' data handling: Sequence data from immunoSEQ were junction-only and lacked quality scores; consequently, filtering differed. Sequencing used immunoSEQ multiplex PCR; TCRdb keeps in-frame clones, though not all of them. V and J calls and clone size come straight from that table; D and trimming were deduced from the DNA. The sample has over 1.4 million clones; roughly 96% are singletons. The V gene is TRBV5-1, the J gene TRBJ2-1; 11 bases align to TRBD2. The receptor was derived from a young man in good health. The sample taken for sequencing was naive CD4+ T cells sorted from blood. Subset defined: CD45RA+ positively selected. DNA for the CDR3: TGCGCCAGCAGCTCGACTAGCGGGACCTACAATGAGCAGTTCTTC. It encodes CASSSTSGTYNEQFF.